The 16 T cell receptor beta chains below were found in one sample sequenced in a study of cytomegalovirus exposure and HLA in healthy donors. The study ran its PCR with 60 Vbeta and 13 Jbeta primers. Assay: immunoSEQ multiplex PCR; the TCRdb copy retains only in-frame clones and omits some. The repertoire holds roughly 80,000 clones, with 67% as singletons. The specimen sequenced was PBMCs. The origin of the receptors is a woman aged 50 to 65 in good health and CMV-seropositive.

This rearrangement joins TRBV5-6 to TRBJ2-3; TRBD1 aligns across 10 bases. V was pared by 4 bases and J by 5 bases, with 7 bases of the junction left unmatched. CDR1 is SGHDT and CDR2 is YYEEEE in the germline V gene. The CDR3 runs 15 residues. CDR3: CASSLDRGRIDTQYF. The CDR3 region has the DNA TGTGCCAGCAGCCTCGACAGGGGGCGGATAGATACGCAGTATTTT.

The V call is TRBV10-1, the J call TRBJ2-5; TRBD1 matches at 10 bases. The end of the DNA aligns better with TRBJ2-7, so the J call may be wrong. CDR1 is WNHNN, CDR2 SYGVQD, per germline (reference sequence). This CDR3 has 14 residues. The CDR3 DNA reads as TGCGCCAGCAGTGAGAGGGACAGGGGTTTCGAGCAGTACTTC. Its translation is CASSERDRGFEQYF.

The CDR3: CASSVVPDSQETQYF. In DNA, the CDR3 is TGTGCCAGCAGCGTAGTCCCGGACAGCCAGGAGACCCAGTACTTC. This chain links TRBV9 with TRBJ2-5; D may be TRBD1 (6 bases). This CDR3 region has 15 residues. V lost 0 bases to trimming and J lost 5 bases, with 14 bases between them. The V gene's germline CDR1 is SGDLS and CDR2 YYNGEE.

J is TRBJ2-5 and V is TRBV5-4, with 9 bases matching TRBD2. Unmatched junction bases numbered 12, after V lost 7 bases and J lost 5 bases. The CDR3 spans 15 residues. Per germline, CDR1 SGHNT and CDR2 YYREEE (reference sequence). The CDR3 protein is CASAVIAGLAETQYF. CDR3 nucleotides: TGTGCCAGCGCAGTAATTGCTGGACTAGCGGAGACCCAGTACTTC.

As concerns this clone: Lacking the conserved final phenylalanine or tryptophan, this CDR3 likely reflects a read error. The chain employs TRBV28 and TRBJ1-2, with 7 bases fitting TRBD1. J gave up 6 bases and V 6 bases, and 10 bases lay outside the gene matches. CDR1 is MDHEN, CDR2 SYDVKM, per germline. The CDR3 is made up of 14 amino acids. In DNA form, the CDR3 reads TGTGCCAGCAGACAAGGGGGAGACAGGGATGGCTACACCGTC. Amino acids: CASRQGGDRDGYTV.

The chain carries TRBV28 and TRBJ2-1; 12 bases align to TRBD2. CDR1 and CDR2 from the germline V gene are MDHEN and SYDVKM. The CDR3 is made up of 15 amino acids. Germline trimming cut 3 bases from V and 8 bases from J; bases unmatched to any gene: 5. The CDR3 region is CASSFSSGGGYEQFF. The CDR3 nucleotides are TGTGCCAGCAGTTTTTCTAGCGGGGGGGGTTATGAGCAGTTCTTC.

The chain combines TRBV10-3 with TRBJ1-2, with D possibly matching TRBD1 (5 bases). V shed 6 bases and J shed 4 bases, with 21 bases lying between them. This CDR3 spans 16 amino acids. Germline CDR1 and CDR2: ENHRY and SYGVKD. The CDR3 reads CAISGSPQGAGYGYTF. CDR3 nucleotides: TGTGCCATCAGCGGCTCCCCGCAGGGCGCTGGCTATGGCTACACCTTC.

CDR3 sequence: CASSKGGRSNQPQHF. For the CDR3, the DNA is TGTGCCAGCAGCAAAGGGGGGCGCAGCAATCAGCCCCAGCATTTT. The chain links TRBV21-1 to TRBJ1-5; the table's D call TRBD1 went unverified against the DNA. TRBV21-1 is a pseudogene locus. The CDR3 sequence is 15 residues long.

This clone appeared a few times. The genes are TRBV7-6 and TRBJ1-2, with D tentatively TRBD1 (6 bases). From germline, CDR1 is SGHVS and CDR2 FNYEAQ. V lost 5 bases to trimming and J lost 6 bases, with 13 bases between them. The CDR3 loop spans 13 amino acids. The CDR3 protein is CASSPGGANGYTF. The CDR3 DNA follows: TGTGCCAGCAGCCCTGGGGGGGCTAATGGCTACACCTTC.

The CDR3 region is CASRTDNEKLFF. The CDR3 DNA is TGTGCCAGCCGGACAGACAATGAAAAACTGTTTTTT. The chain carries TRBV7-9 and TRBJ1-4; possible D gene TRBD1, 6 bases. V gave up 8 bases and J gave up 5 bases, with 9 bases separating them. The V gene's germline CDR1 is SEHNR and CDR2 FQNEAQ (reference sequence). The CDR3 is made up of 12 amino acids.

The rearrangement joins TRBV28 to TRBJ2-7; tentative D call: TRBD1 (6 bases). Germline CDR1 MDHEN, CDR2 SYDVKM. The CDR3 is made up of 14 amino acids. The V gene lost 7 bases and the J gene lost 4 bases, with 17 bases spanning the gap. The CDR3 protein is CASTRGRGFYEQYV. CDR3 sequence (DNA): TGTGCCAGCACCAGGGGCCGAGGGTTTTACGAGCAGTACGTC.

V gene TRBV6-5 combines with J gene TRBJ1-5; D perhaps matches TRBD1 (6 bases). CDR3 length equals 14 residues. Trimming shortened V by 3 bases and J by 5 bases, and 11 bases separated the two germline ends. Germline CDR1 is MNHEY and CDR2 is SVGAGI. The CDR3 coding sequence is TGTGCCAGCAGTTATGGGGGGGCGGATCAGCCCCAGCATTTT. Protein sequence: CASSYGGADQPQHF.

This clone came up many times. The J gene is TRBJ1-2, the V gene TRBV7-9, with 7 bases aligning to TRBD1. The V gene's germline CDR1 is SEHNR and CDR2 FQNEAQ (reference sequence). J lost 4 bases, V lost 8 bases, and 1 base had no gene match. The CDR3 consists of 11 residues. CDR3 coding DNA: TGTGCCAGCCGACAGGGCTATGGCTACACCTTC. Protein: CASRQGYGYTF.

The chain recombines TRBV6-1 with TRBJ2-4; D not resolved. There are 14 residues in the CDR3. Germline lookup yields CDR1 MNHNS and CDR2 SASEGT. Trimming cost V 6 bases and J 5 bases, with 14 bases left between them. The CDR3 coding sequence is TGTGCCAGCAGGGAATTATCCGGAGAAAACATTCAGTACTTC. It translates to CASRELSGENIQYF.

The chain uses TRBV11-2 and TRBJ2-3; 8 bases align to TRBD1. V dropped 4 bases and J dropped 4; count of bases not matched to a gene: 1. The CDR3 is 13 amino acids. Germline values: CDR1 SGHAT, CDR2 FQNNGV. Here the CDR3 reads CASSSRGPDTQYF. The CDR3 DNA reads as TGTGCCAGCAGCTCCAGGGGGCCAGATACGCAGTATTTT.

The genes are TRBV29-1 and TRBJ2-2, with TRBD2 identical over 12 bases. Germline V gives CDR1 SQVTM, CDR2 ANQGSEA. CDR3 length: 16 residues. The trim removed 7 bases at V and 1 base at J, leaving 7 bases unmatched. The chain's CDR3 is CSGRLAGAGNTGELFF. The CDR3 region has the DNA TGCAGCGGTCGACTAGCGGGGGCCGGGAACACCGGGGAGCTGTTTTTT.